The clone carrying this T cell receptor (beta chain) was recorded a few times. Its antigen is unknown. The data belong to a study of post-analysis software for immune sequencing data. In the study overall: Secondary progressive, relapsing-remitting and progressive-relapsing multiple sclerosis were among the included disease courses. The study, taken as a whole, reports: A few TRBV segments appeared more often in patients than in controls, and TRBV5-6, TRBV5-1 and TRBV20-1 were among these. A significant reduction in normalized Chao1 diversity was observed in multiple sclerosis patients versus controls. Those samples that were prepared in the same batch co-clustered strongly by F measure.

V lost 2 bases to trimming and J lost 5 bases, with 11 bases between them. CDR1 is SGHRS, CDR2 YFSETQ, per germline. This CDR3 comprises 13 residues. The library was made from cDNA and included unique molecular identifiers. T cells, about 0.95 to 10 million of them, yielded some 500,000 cDNA molecules. Using its own MiXCR run on the PCR reads, TCRdb lists one record per CDR3 protein. This table holds hundreds of thousands of distinct CDR3 sequences, about 32% found once. The TCR sequence derives from a girl between 10 and 17 years old with multiple sclerosis. The chain couples TRBV5-1 to TRBJ2-7, with D possibly called TRBD1 or TRBD2 (5 bases each). Sequenced: blood. The CDR3 nucleotides are TGCGCCAGCAGCTTCTGGGACGTCGACGAGCAGTACTTC. It specifies CASSFWDVDEQYF.